A single sample is the source of the 5 T cell receptor beta chains below, sequenced in a study of T-cell reconstitution after alpha-beta-depleted transplantation in children. TCRbeta library preparation incorporated unique molecular identifiers. TCRdb reanalysed the PCR reads using MiXCR and keeps one entry per CDR3 protein. The repertoire holds about 980,000 distinct CDR3 sequences, with about 31% as singletons. The specimen was PBMCs, mostly from graft donor cells, collected 360 days after TCRalphabeta/CD19-depleted stem cell transplant. The origin of the receptors is a boy in the first two years of life who had a stem cell transplant for SCID, so the T cells may come from the graft donor.

This clonotype occurred a few times. This chain joins TRBV20-1 and TRBJ2-5, with unresolved D. V lost 6 bases and J lost 3, with 17 bases in between. The germline V gene encodes CDR1 DFQATT and CDR2 SNEGSKA (reference sequence). The CDR3 length is 14 residues. The CDR3 nucleotides are TGCAGTGCCCTAATTGGGGTCACGGAAGAGACCCAGTACTTC. Its protein product is CSALIGVTEETQYF.

The V call is TRBV20-1, the J call TRBJ2-3; D is perhaps TRBD2 (6 bases). Germline CDR1 reads DFQATT; CDR2 reads SNEGSKA (reference sequence). The V end was cut by 5 bases, the J end by 2 bases, with 11 bases between. This CDR3 has 13 residues. The CDR3 sequence is CSAARDFTDTQYF. The DNA of the CDR3 is TGCAGTGCTGCAAGGGACTTCACAGATACGCAGTATTTT.

V is TRBV20-1 and J is TRBJ2-5, with 14 bases aligning to TRBD2. Per the germline V gene, CDR1 is DFQATT and CDR2 is SNEGSKA (reference sequence). This CDR3 is 15 amino acids long. The J segment lost 5 bases and the V segment lost 6 bases, leaving 8 bases of the junction unmatched. The DNA for the CDR3 is TGCAGTGCCCCGACTAGCGGGGGGGCCGGTGAGACCCAGTACTTC. It specifies CSAPTSGGAGETQYF.

The J gene is TRBJ2-1, the V gene TRBV14; 9 bases line up with TRBD2. Germline V gene sequence: CDR1 SGHDN, CDR2 FVKESK. CDR3 length: 16 amino acids. V gave up 2 bases and J gave up 2 bases; unmatched junction bases: 4. The CDR3 bases are TGTGCCAGCAGCCAACAACGACTAGCGGCCTACAATGAGCAGTTCTTC. This translates into CASSQQRLAAYNEQFF.

This chain's CDR3 is CASSYGGGAGQFF. Here the CDR3 DNA reads TGCGCCAGCAGCTACGGCGGGGGGGCGGGGCAGTTCTTC. The chain carries TRBV5-1 and TRBJ2-1, with 9 nucleotides matching TRBD2. The germline gives CDR1 SGHRS, CDR2 YFSETQ. This CDR3 comprises 13 residues. The V segment lost 3 bases and the J segment 12 bases; nucleotides outside the gene matches: 7.